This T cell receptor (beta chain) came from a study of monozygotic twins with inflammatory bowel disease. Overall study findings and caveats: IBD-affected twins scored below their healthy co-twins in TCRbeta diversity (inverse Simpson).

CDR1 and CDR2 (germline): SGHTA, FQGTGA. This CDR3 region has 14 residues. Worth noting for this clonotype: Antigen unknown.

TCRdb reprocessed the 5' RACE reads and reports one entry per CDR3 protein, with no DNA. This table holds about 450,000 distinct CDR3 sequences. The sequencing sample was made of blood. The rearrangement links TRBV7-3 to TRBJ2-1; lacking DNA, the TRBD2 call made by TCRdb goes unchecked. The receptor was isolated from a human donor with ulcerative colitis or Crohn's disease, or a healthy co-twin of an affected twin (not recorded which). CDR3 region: CASSLLAGESEQFF.